This record covers a single TCR beta chain. Its antigen is as yet unknown. The data derive from a study of T cell responses to AZD1222 COVID-19 vaccine. Clones were read by immunoSEQ multiplex PCR, and TCRdb kept only the in-frame ones, dropping some. The sample consists of 140,000 or so clones, approximately 91% of them appearing once. Study results and limitations: Sampled repertoires all dated from after the peak T cell response. CD4 TCRs covered the whole spike, strongest at regions 160-218 and 743-854. Clonal diversity was possibly underestimated, and white British individuals and females predominated among donors. Seropositive at baseline were only a handful of AZD1222 recipients.

The sequencing here drew on peripheral blood, taken on day 0 of AZD1222 vaccination. This receptor was identified in an adult in good health.

Here the CDR3 DNA reads TGCGCCAGCAGCCAAGGCAACAGGGGCACTGAAGCTTTCTTT. This encodes CASSQGNRGTEAFF. This chain connects TRBV4-1 to TRBJ1-1; TRBD1 aligns across 7 bases. In germline, CDR1 is MGHRA, CDR2 YSYEKL. The CDR3 contains 14 residues. V lost 1 base, J lost 4 bases, and 3 bases stayed unmatched.